This TCR beta chain is from a study of T cell responses to AZD1222 COVID-19 vaccine. The assay was immunoSEQ multiplex PCR, and TCRdb's table has in-frame clones only and misses some. The sample has about 110,000 clones; roughly 92% are singletons. V was cut by 0 bases and J by 1 base, with 9 bases left in between. This CDR3 is 15 amino acids long. Germline V gene data show CDR1 as MNHNY and CDR2 as SVGAGI (reference sequence). Study findings and constraints: Clonal diversity was possibly underestimated; the donors were predominantly white British and more often female. Just 5 or 6 AZD1222 recipients tested seropositive at baseline. There were vaccine-associated CD4 TCRs across spike, dominant at 160-218 and 743-854.

Note on this clone: What it binds is unknown.

The V gene is TRBV6-6, the J gene TRBJ1-1; weak D call: TRBD1 (6 bases). The receptor's source is an adult who received the AZD1222 COVID-19 vaccine. The sequencing here drew on peripheral blood, taken 28 days after the second AZD1222 dose. The CDR3, as DNA: TGTGCCAGCAGTTACTCGGGGGCTTCGAACACTGAAGCTTTCTTT. It is translated as CASSYSGASNTEAFF.